Following are 7 T cell receptor beta chains from one sample sequenced in a study of blood T cell repertoires in COVID-19. Sequencing was performed with immunoSEQ multiplex PCR; in TCRdb, only in-frame clones are kept and a portion is missing. The top ten hold roughly 3.8% of the sample, which has roughly 150,000 clones, 84% seen once. Sequenced: PBMCs or T cells enriched from blood (not recorded which). These receptors were taken from a man over 45 in a cohort exposed to, infected with or recovered from COVID-19 (not recorded which).

The V gene is TRBV3-1 (or the pseudogene TRBV3-2), the J gene TRBJ1-1; D gene ambiguous. Per the germline V gene, CDR1 is LGHDT and CDR2 is YNNKEL (reference sequence). The CDR3 is 15 amino acids. The V end was cut by 1 base, the J end by 1 base, with 10 bases between. CDR3 sequence (DNA): TGTGCCAGCAGCCAAGGACTAGTTACGAACACTGAAGCTTTCTTT. Translated, it gives CASSQGLVTNTEAFF.

The genes are TRBV12-3 or TRBV12-4 and TRBJ2-2; D is unresolved. The CDR3 contains 13 residues. Deletions cut 5 bases from V and 6 bases from J, with 10 bases between. The CDR3 DNA reads as TGTGCCAGCAGTCCCGTTAGAGCCGGGGAGCTGTTTTTT. It translates to CASSPVRAGELFF.

This chain connects TRBV30 to TRBJ1-6; a weak D match, TRBD1 (5 bases). V gave up 0 bases and J gave up 8 bases, with 11 bases separating them. The CDR3 length is 14 residues. Germline V gene sequence: CDR1 GTSNPN, CDR2 SVGIG (reference sequence). The CDR3 DNA follows: TGTGCCTGGAGTGTATTGGGGGGGGATTCACCCCTCCACTTT. Translating gives CAWSVLGGDSPLHF.

The chain couples TRBV5-6 to TRBJ2-5; 8 bases are shared with TRBD1. The CDR3 is 14 residues long. The ends lost 4 bases at V and 4 bases at J; junction bases unmatched: 6. Germline CDR1 is SGHDT and CDR2 is YYEEEE. The CDR3 DNA sequence: TGTGCCAGCAGCCTGCAGGGGGCACGAGAGACCCAGTACTTC. Translated, it gives CASSLQGARETQYF.

V and J are TRBV29-1 and TRBJ2-3; 9 bases map to TRBD2. CDR3 length: 14 residues. V was pared by 4 bases and J by 2 bases, with 4 bases of the junction left unmatched. The germline V gene has CDR1 SQVTM and CDR2 ANQGSEA. The CDR3 loop is CSVVAGAVTDTQYF. In nucleotides, the CDR3 is TGCAGCGTTGTAGCGGGGGCTGTCACAGATACGCAGTATTTT.

This clone was seen once. The gene calls are TRBV6-5 and TRBJ1-3; possible D gene TRBD1, 6 bases. Trimming took off 0 bases at V and 1 base at J, with 10 bases between the two ends. Per the germline V gene, CDR1 is MNHEY and CDR2 is SVGAGI. The CDR3 runs 16 residues. The CDR3 nucleotides are TGTGCCAGCAGTTACTCTAGTAGGGGGTCTGGAAACACCATATATTTT. Amino acids: CASSYSSRGSGNTIYF.

The V gene is TRBV11-3, the J gene TRBJ1-1, with D perhaps matching TRBD1 (6 bases). The CDR3 is 16 amino acids. The V gene lost 3 bases and the J gene lost 2 bases, with 16 bases spanning the gap. The germline V gene encodes CDR1 SGHNT and CDR2 YENEEA. Written as DNA, the CDR3 is TGTGCCAGCAGCTTGGGGGGACGGGGGGCCAACACTGAAGCTTTCTTT. Translation: CASSLGGRGANTEAFF.